A single sample is the source of the 24 T cell receptor beta chains below, sequenced in a study of cytomegalovirus exposure and HLA in healthy donors. The study ran its PCR with 60 Vbeta and 13 Jbeta primers. The data were produced by immunoSEQ multiplex PCR, yet TCRdb's version contains in-frame clones alone and is incomplete. The sample shows 100,000 to 150,000 clones, 78% of them seen only once. Sequenced sample: PBMCs. Receptors originate from a man under 40 in good health and CMV-seropositive.

This sequence joins TRBV7-9 and TRBJ2-5; the D gene is possibly TRBD2 (7 bases). Deletions cut 5 bases from V and 0 bases from J, with 16 bases between. This CDR3 has 16 amino acids. Germline CDR1 SEHNR, CDR2 FQNEAQ (reference sequence). The CDR3 here is CASSLPGGPNQETQYF. In DNA form, the CDR3 reads TGTGCCAGCAGCCTCCCGGGGGGCCCAAACCAAGAGACCCAGTACTTC.

The CDR3 loop is CASSLFRPSSYNEQFF. The CDR3 region has the DNA TGTGCCAGCAGTTTATTCAGGCCAAGCTCCTACAATGAGCAGTTCTTC. J is TRBJ2-1 and V is TRBV27, with D unresolved. V was pared by 1 base and J by 0 bases, with 10 bases between. The CDR3 is made up of 16 amino acids. Germline CDR1 reads MNHEY; CDR2 reads SMNVEV (reference sequence).

The chain links TRBV6-1 to TRBJ2-7; maybe TRBD1 (6 bases). Germline V gene sequence: CDR1 MNHNS, CDR2 SASEGT. The CDR3 runs to 13 residues. V dropped 1 base and J dropped 3 bases, with 7 bases sitting between them. The DNA for the CDR3 is TGTGCCAGCAGTGAAGTACAGGGCTACGAGCAGTACTTC. The encoded protein is CASSEVQGYEQYF.

The gene calls are TRBV28 and TRBJ1-4; D possibly corresponds to TRBD1 (5 bases). There are 13 residues in the CDR3. The germline gives CDR1 MDHEN, CDR2 SYDVKM. Trimming shortened V by 3 bases and J by 8 bases, and 10 bases separated the two germline ends. The DNA for the CDR3 is TGTGCCAGCAGTTTCAGCGGGACGGAAAAACTGTTTTTT. Translation: CASSFSGTEKLFF.

The chain carries TRBV5-5 and TRBJ2-7; D is ambiguous. From germline, CDR1 is SGHKS and CDR2 YYEKEE (reference sequence). With 4 bases removed from V and 3 bases from J, the gap between germline ends came to 20 bases. This CDR3 spans 16 amino acids. The chain's CDR3 is CASSLSWSAVLYEQYF. For the CDR3, the DNA is TGTGCCAGCAGCCTCTCCTGGAGCGCCGTCCTCTACGAGCAGTACTTC.

The genes are TRBV5-1 and TRBJ1-1; D may be TRBD1 (5 bases). The CDR3 is 14 amino acids. Germline CDR1 SGHRS, CDR2 YFSETQ. V lost 2 bases to trimming and J lost 2 bases, with 10 bases between them. The CDR3 spells CASSFGGENTEAFF. The CDR3, as DNA: TGCGCCAGCAGCTTCGGGGGGGAAAACACTGAAGCTTTCTTT.

The chain joins TRBV29-1 to TRBJ1-5; 8 nucleotides match TRBD1. V shed 7 bases, J shed 4 bases, and the junction held 3 bases outside the gene matches. This CDR3 has 12 amino acids. Germline assignment: CDR1 SQVTM and CDR2 ANQGSEA. The chain's CDR3 is CSGGQANQPQHF. CDR3 DNA: TGCAGCGGGGGACAGGCGAATCAGCCCCAGCATTTT.

This clone was recorded only once. V and J are TRBV30 and TRBJ2-3; 13 nucleotides line up with TRBD2. J lost 4 bases, V lost 2 bases, and 6 bases had no gene match. CDR1 is GTSNPN and CDR2 is SVGIG in the germline V gene (reference sequence). There are 16 residues in the CDR3. The DNA for the CDR3 is TGTGCCTGGAGTCAAGGACTAGCGGGAGTTGCAGATACGCAGTATTTT. Translation gives CAWSQGLAGVADTQYF.

This clone has a single count. J is TRBJ2-2 and V is TRBV27, with TRBD2 identical over 7 bases. Trimming took 6 bases from V and 6 from J; bases not matched to a gene: 7. The CDR3 extends over 14 amino acids. The germline V gene has CDR1 MNHEY and CDR2 SMNVEV (reference sequence). In DNA, the CDR3 is TGTGCCAGCAGGAAACCCCGGGGGGCCGGGGAGCTGTTTTTT. It yields the protein CASRKPRGAGELFF.

The chain carries TRBV9 and TRBJ2-5; 8 bases map to TRBD2. Per the germline V gene, CDR1 is SGDLS and CDR2 is YYNGEE. The CDR3 spans 16 residues. V lost 4 bases and J lost 5; bases outside the gene matches: 13. The CDR3 reads CASSTGTRKGGETQYF. CDR3 bases: TGTGCCAGCAGCACTGGGACTAGAAAGGGTGGGGAGACCCAGTACTTC.

This chain connects TRBV5-1 to TRBJ1-2; TRBD1 is a possible D gene (6 bases). This CDR3 contains 13 residues. From germline, CDR1 is SGHRS and CDR2 YFSETQ. V lost 4 bases, J lost 4 bases, and 11 bases lay in between. CDR3 in amino acids: CASSADSSYGYTF. CDR3 sequence (DNA): TGCGCCAGCAGCGCGGACAGTAGCTATGGCTACACCTTC.

This clone was detected only a few times. This rearrangement joins TRBV5-4 to TRBJ1-4, with TRBD1 matching 7 bases. Trimming removed 3 bases from V and 3 bases from J; junction bases left unmatched: 2. The CDR3 extends over 14 amino acids. Germline V gives CDR1 SGHNT, CDR2 YYREEE (reference sequence). CDR3 loop: CASSSGQANEKLFF. The CDR3 region has the DNA TGTGCCAGCAGCTCCGGACAGGCTAATGAAAAACTGTTTTTT.

V is TRBV7-2 and J is TRBJ2-1; 7 bases match TRBD2. The germline gives CDR1 SGHTA, CDR2 FQGNSA. J lost 4 bases, V lost 1 base, and 7 bases had no gene match. The CDR3 length is 16 residues. CDR3 region: CASSLVAGALYNEQFF. CDR3 DNA: TGTGCCAGCAGCTTAGTAGCGGGTGCTCTATACAATGAGCAGTTCTTC.

This clone appeared once. The CDR3 DNA sequence: TGTGCCAGCAGTTTGGACAGGGGAAAAGGCTACACCTTC. It translates to CASSLDRGKGYTF. The chain employs TRBV27 and TRBJ1-2; the match to TRBD1 covers 9 bases. With V trimmed by 3 bases and J by 8 bases, 4 bases remained unmatched. Germline CDR1 MNHEY, CDR2 SMNVEV (reference sequence). The CDR3 has 13 residues.

The chain couples TRBV5-8 to TRBJ2-7; 10 bases are a match to TRBD1. The CDR3 sequence is 15 residues long. V trimming: 2 bases; J trimming: 3 bases; junction bases outside the gene matches: 5. The germline CDR1 and CDR2 sequences are SGHTS and YDEGEE. This chain's CDR3 is CASSFYRDRGYEQYF. In DNA, the CDR3 is TGTGCCAGCAGCTTCTACCGGGACAGGGGCTACGAGCAGTACTTC.

This chain connects TRBV11-3 to TRBJ2-5; perhaps TRBD2 as D (5 bases). Looked up from germline, CDR1 is SGHNT and CDR2 is YENEEA. V shed 5 bases and J shed 0 bases, with 13 bases lying between them. The CDR3 contains 15 residues. The CDR3 is CASSPGLSYQETQYF. The CDR3 nucleotides read TGTGCCAGCAGCCCAGGACTGTCGTACCAAGAGACCCAGTACTTC.

This clone has a handful of counts. Other DNA sequences in the sample encode the same CDR3. The V gene is TRBV7-9, the J gene TRBJ2-7; TRBD2 matches 13 bases. This CDR3 is built from 17 residues. The V segment lost 3 bases and the J segment 6 bases; nucleotides outside the gene matches: 11. Germline V lookup: CDR1 SEHNR, CDR2 FQNEAQ (reference sequence). The CDR3 spells CASSFPSTSGRSREQYF. CDR3 nucleotides: TGTGCCAGCAGCTTCCCATCGACTAGCGGGAGGAGTCGCGAGCAGTACTTC.

V gene TRBV27 combines with J gene TRBJ2-2; 8 bases match TRBD2. This CDR3 is built from 16 residues. Germline V lookup: CDR1 MNHEY, CDR2 SMNVEV (reference sequence). The J segment lost 4 bases and the V segment lost 4 bases, leaving 8 bases of the junction unmatched. The CDR3 loop is CASSYLVAGGTGELFF. The CDR3 region has the DNA TGTGCCAGCAGTTACCTGGTGGCGGGAGGCACCGGGGAGCTGTTTTTT.

This clone was found a few times. V gene TRBV5-6 combines with J gene TRBJ1-1; tentatively, D is TRBD1 (6 bases). From germline, CDR1 is SGHDT and CDR2 YYEEEE. CDR3 length: 14 residues. The V gene lost 5 bases and the J gene lost 0 bases, with 11 bases spanning the gap. The CDR3 nucleotides read TGTGCCAGCAGAACAGGGCCAATGAACACTGAAGCTTTCTTT. Residues: CASRTGPMNTEAFF.

The chain uses TRBV6-1 and TRBJ2-3; tentative D call: TRBD2 (6 bases). CDR1 and CDR2 from the germline V gene are MNHNS and SASEGT. CDR3 size: 14 residues. Trimming removed 3 bases from V and 2 bases from J, with 9 bases in between. The CDR3 spells CASSEERVTDTQYF. CDR3 coding DNA: TGTGCCAGCAGTGAGGAGCGGGTCACAGATACGCAGTATTTT.

This clone came up once. This chain links TRBV7-6 with TRBJ1-3, with D maybe TRBD1 (6 bases). CDR3 length: 17 amino acids. The germline gives CDR1 SGHVS, CDR2 FNYEAQ. Trimming stripped 2 bases from V and 0 bases from J, with 14 bases between. CDR3 region: CASSLYRDTGSGNTIYF. In nucleotides, the CDR3 is TGTGCCAGCAGCTTATACCGGGACACGGGCTCTGGAAACACCATATATTTT.

The V gene is TRBV7-9, the J gene TRBJ2-7, with D tentatively TRBD1 (6 bases). There are 15 residues in the CDR3. V lost 1 base and J lost 4, with 14 bases in between. CDR1 and CDR2 from the germline V gene are SEHNR and FQNEAQ (reference sequence). CDR3 region: CASSLGGSQGYEQYF. The CDR3 DNA sequence: TGTGCCAGCAGCTTAGGGGGGTCACAGGGTTACGAGCAGTACTTC.

This rearrangement joins TRBV20-1 to TRBJ1-2; D remains unclear. The length of the CDR3 is 11 residues. Germline V gene sequence: CDR1 DFQATT, CDR2 SNEGSKA (reference sequence). The ends were cut back, 3 bases at V and 9 bases at J, with 11 bases in the middle. This CDR3 is CSASSGARYTF. DNA for the CDR3: TGCAGTGCTAGTTCTGGAGCCCGCTACACCTTC.

This clone has more than one count but fewer than ten. V usage is TRBV19 and J usage is TRBJ1-2, with D hard to call. Per germline, CDR1 LNHDA and CDR2 SQIVND (reference sequence). This CDR3 has 14 amino acids. Between the trimmed V and J ends, which lost 5 bases and 8 bases, there was a span of 18 bases. CDR3 residues: CASSVSGDFLGYTF. The CDR3 DNA reads TGTGCCAGTAGTGTAAGCGGTGACTTCCTCGGCTACACCTTC. Full variable domain (rest looked up from reference TRBV19 and TRBJ1-2): DGGITQSPKYLFRKEGQNVTLSCEQNLNHDAMYWYRQDPGQGLRLIYYSQIVNDFQKGDIAEGYSVSREKKESFPLTVTSAQKNPTAFYLCASSVSGDFLGYTFGSGTRLTVV.